This TCR beta chain was documented in a study of technical replicates of blood from a handful of donors (dated by TCRdb to the late 2010s). This clone was detected once. Its antigen is currently not known. No qualities accompany the bases; no much larger clone lies one base away. From its cysteine to its phenylalanine, the CDR3 spans 17 amino acids. Only the CDR3 part of the read is kept: 51 bases, read in frame from the first base. From a lookup of the germline V gene, CDR1 and CDR2 are LGHNT and FRNRAP. Trimming leaves V shorter by 0 bases and J shorter by 2 bases, with the junction holding 3 bases beyond the gene matches. The library was prepared using the immunoSEQ multiplex PCR assay. TCRdb mirrors the immuneACCESS table, restricted to in-frame sequences. Some clones are absent from its copies; in checked studies, under half trace to an unresolved V gene, and the reason for the others is unknown. The sample has approximately 12,000 clones on record, around nine tenths of them singletons. 7.5% to 9.5% of the sample is taken by the ten largest.

The TCR comes from a human donor in good health. Input material: PBMCs. The V and J segments used are TRBV12-5 and TRBJ2-6; 8 middle bases align to TRBD1. The CDR3 region has the sequence CASGLVPTGAGANVLTF. The DNA sequence follows: TGTGCTAGTGGTTTGGTACCGACAGGGGCTGGGGCCAACGTCCTGACTTTC.